The source of this T cell receptor (beta chain) is a study of shared clonotypes between healthy human individuals. Only in-frame clones appear in the TCRdb table, and some are missing; sequencing was by immunoSEQ multiplex PCR. The data hold some 1 million clones, with approximately 68% observed a single time. CDR3 size: 14 residues. The V and J ends lost 4 bases and 7 bases, in that order; junction bases with no gene match: 9. Looked up from germline, CDR1 is SGDLS and CDR2 is YYNGEE. Study findings and constraints: Naive CD4 clonotypes were shared across several donors at 4% to 5%.

A note on this clone: Its antigen remains unidentified.

The source is a man aged 18 to 30 in good health. The sequenced sample consisted of memory CD4+ T cells sorted from blood. Sample subset: CD45RA-negative fraction. The chain carries TRBV9 and TRBJ1-1; 8 nucleotides line up with TRBD1. CDR3 in DNA: TGTGCCAGCAGCTCCTCGGAGACAGGGGATGAAGCTTTCTTT. It translates to CASSSSETGDEAFF.